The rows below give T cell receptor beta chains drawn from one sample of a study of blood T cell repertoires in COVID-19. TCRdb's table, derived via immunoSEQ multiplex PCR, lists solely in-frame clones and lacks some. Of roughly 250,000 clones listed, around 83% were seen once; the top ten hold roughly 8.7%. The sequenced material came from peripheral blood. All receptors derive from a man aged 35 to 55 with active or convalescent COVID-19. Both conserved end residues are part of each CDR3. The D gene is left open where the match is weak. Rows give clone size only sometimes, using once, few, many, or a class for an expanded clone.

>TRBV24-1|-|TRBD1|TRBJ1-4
TGTGCCACCAGTGACCCGCAGGGGGATGGTGAAAAACTGTTTTTT
CATSDPQGDGEKLFF
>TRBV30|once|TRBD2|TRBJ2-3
TGTGCCTGGAGCGACCTGATAGCGGGGCCAGATACGCAGTATTTT
CAWSDLIAGPDTQYF
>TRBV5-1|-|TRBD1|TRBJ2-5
TGCGCCAGCAGCTTGGCTGCAGGGGGTACAGTCGGGGAGACCCAGTACTTC
CASSLAAGGTVGETQYF
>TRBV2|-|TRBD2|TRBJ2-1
TGTGCCAGCTACGCTAGCGGGAGGGTTTATGAGCAGTTCTTC
CASYASGRVYEQFF
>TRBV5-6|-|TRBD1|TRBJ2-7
TGTGCCAGCAGCATTCAGGGGGCAAACTACGAGCAGTACTTC
CASSIQGANYEQYF
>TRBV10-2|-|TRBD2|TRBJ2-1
TGCGCCAGCAGTGAGGTGTCTAGCGGGAGCTCCTACAATGAGCAGTTCTTC
CASSEVSSGSSYNEQFF
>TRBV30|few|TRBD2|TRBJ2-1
TGTGCCTGGGGGACTAGCGGTTCCTACAATGAGCAGTTCTTC
CAWGTSGSYNEQFF
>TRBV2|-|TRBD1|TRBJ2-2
TGTGCCAGCAGTTATAATCCGGGACAGGGAGACACCGGGGAGCTGTTTTTT
CASSYNPGQGDTGELFF
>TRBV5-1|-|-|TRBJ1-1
TGCGCCAGCAGCTTGGAAGGCAGGGGCACTGAAGCTTTCTTT
CASSLEGRGTEAFF
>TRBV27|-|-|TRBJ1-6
TGTGCCAGCAGCCCTGGAACAGGACATTCACCCCTCCACTTT
CASSPGTGHSPLHF
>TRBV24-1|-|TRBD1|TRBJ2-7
TGTGCCACGAGTGGGGACAGGGACGAGCAGTACTTC
CATSGDRDEQYF